A single T cell receptor (beta chain) is shown here with its context. This record belongs to a study of blood T cell repertoires in COVID-19. Study in general: There were acute and convalescent COVID-19 samples, and they came from the United States, Italy and Spain.

The V gene's germline CDR1 is SQVTM and CDR2 ANQGSEA. There are 15 residues in the CDR3. The germline V and J ends were trimmed by 5 bases and 2 bases, with 18 bases remaining between them. The repertoire was sequenced with immunoSEQ multiplex PCR; TCRdb's copy has only in-frame clones and lacks some. The sample consists of roughly 200,000 clones, roughly 81% of them appearing once. The chain couples TRBV29-1 to TRBJ2-5, with D tentatively TRBD1 (8 bases). The receptor's source is a woman in her 70s with active or convalescent COVID-19. Sequenced sample: peripheral blood. CDR3 bases: TGCAGCGTTTGGGGGGGACAGGCGATACAAGAGACCCAGTACTTC. The encoded protein is CSVWGGQAIQETQYF.